This T cell receptor (beta chain) derives from a study of T cell responses to AZD1222 COVID-19 vaccine. General study points: Nearly half of spike-specific TCRs reportedly go after variant regions that carry no mutations. Seropositivity was recorded at baseline in only five to seven AZD1222 recipients. Donors were chiefly white British, with a greater number of females, and clonal diversity was perhaps underestimated.

Here immunoSEQ multiplex PCR was the method, and the copy in TCRdb shows in-frame clones only, minus some. Of fewer than 150,000 clones listed, 80% to 90% were seen once; the top ten hold over 9%. Turning to this clone: Its antigen is unidentified.

V lost 0 bases and J lost 4, with 13 bases in between. CDR1 is KGHSH, CDR2 LQKENI, per germline. There are 16 residues in the CDR3. The TCR sequence derives from an adult who received the AZD1222 COVID-19 vaccine. The chain joins TRBV18 to TRBJ2-4; D is uncertain. The sample was peripheral blood, taken 28 days after the second AZD1222 dose. Written as DNA, the CDR3 is TGTGCCAGCTCACCACCCGTATCCAAGGCTAAAAACATTCAGTACTTC. Its translation is CASSPPVSKAKNIQYF.